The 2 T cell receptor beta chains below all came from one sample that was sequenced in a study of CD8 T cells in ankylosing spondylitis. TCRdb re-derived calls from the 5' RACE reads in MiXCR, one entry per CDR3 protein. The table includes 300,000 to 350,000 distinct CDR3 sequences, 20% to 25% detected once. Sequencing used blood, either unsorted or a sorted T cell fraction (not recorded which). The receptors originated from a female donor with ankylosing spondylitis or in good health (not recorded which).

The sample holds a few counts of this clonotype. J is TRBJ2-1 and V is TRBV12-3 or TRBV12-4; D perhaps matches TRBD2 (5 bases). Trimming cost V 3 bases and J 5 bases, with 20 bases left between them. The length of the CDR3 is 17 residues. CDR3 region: CASSLPLGVLAHNEQFF. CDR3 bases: TGTGCCAGCAGTTTGCCCCTCGGGGTCCTAGCCCACAATGAGCAGTTCTTC.

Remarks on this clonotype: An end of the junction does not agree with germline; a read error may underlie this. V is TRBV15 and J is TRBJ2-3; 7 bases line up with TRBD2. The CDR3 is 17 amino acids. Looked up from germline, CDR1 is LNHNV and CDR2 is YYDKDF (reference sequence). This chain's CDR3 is CATSRAGASGRTDTRYF. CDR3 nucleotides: TGTGCCACCAGCAGAGCCGGGGCTAGCGGACGCACAGATACGCGGTATTTT.